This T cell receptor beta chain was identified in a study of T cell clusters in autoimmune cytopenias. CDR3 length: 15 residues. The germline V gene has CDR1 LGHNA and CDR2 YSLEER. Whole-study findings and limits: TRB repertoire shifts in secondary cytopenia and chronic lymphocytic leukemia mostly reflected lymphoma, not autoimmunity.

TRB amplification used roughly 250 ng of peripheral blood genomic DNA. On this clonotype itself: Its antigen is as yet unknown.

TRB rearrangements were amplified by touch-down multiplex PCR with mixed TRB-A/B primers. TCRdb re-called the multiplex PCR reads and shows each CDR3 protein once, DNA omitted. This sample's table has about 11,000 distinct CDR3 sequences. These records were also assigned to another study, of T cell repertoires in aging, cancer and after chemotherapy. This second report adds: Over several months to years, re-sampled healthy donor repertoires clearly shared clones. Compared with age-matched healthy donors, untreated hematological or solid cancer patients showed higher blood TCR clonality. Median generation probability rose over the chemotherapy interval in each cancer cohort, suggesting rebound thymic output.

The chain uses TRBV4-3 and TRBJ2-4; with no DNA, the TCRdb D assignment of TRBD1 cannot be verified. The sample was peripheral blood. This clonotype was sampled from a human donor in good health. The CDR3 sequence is CASSQEWNRADIQYF.